Shown below are 11 T cell receptor beta chains from a single sample sequenced in a study of shared clonotypes between healthy human individuals. Libraries were prepared by immunoSEQ multiplex PCR; TCRdb keeps only in-frame clonotypes and omits some of them. The sample has 950,000 to 1,100,000 clones; 75% are singletons. Input material: memory CD4+ T cells sorted from blood. Subset here: CD45RA-negative fraction. These TCRs come from a man younger than 35 in good health.

The chain employs TRBV7-6 and TRBJ1-1, with no clear D. CDR3 length: 11 residues. CDR1 is SGHVS, CDR2 FNYEAQ, per germline. Between the trimmed V and J ends, which lost 3 bases and 11 bases, there was a span of 10 bases. In DNA form, the CDR3 reads TGTGCCAGCAGCTTGGCGGGTGAGGCTTTCTTT. Its protein is CASSLAGEAFF.

V is TRBV18 and J is TRBJ1-5; no reliable D call. CDR3 length: 13 amino acids. Germline V gives CDR1 KGHSH, CDR2 LQKENI. V was trimmed by 8 bases and J by 7 bases, leaving 15 bases between them. The CDR3: CASPLWSPQPQHF. CDR3 DNA sequence: TGTGCCAGCCCACTATGGAGTCCCCAGCCCCAGCATTTT.

The gene calls are TRBV19 and TRBJ2-6, with 11 nucleotides matching TRBD1. Germline assignment: CDR1 LNHDA and CDR2 SQIVND (reference sequence). Germline trimming cut 6 bases from V and 0 bases from J; bases unmatched to any gene: 7. CDR3 size: 18 residues. The CDR3 sequence: CASSRPGTGGSGANVLTF. CDR3 sequence (DNA): TGTGCCAGTAGCCGCCCCGGGACAGGGGGCTCTGGGGCCAACGTCCTGACTTTC.

This chain connects TRBV5-1 to TRBJ1-1, with 7 positions matching TRBD1. V lost 4 bases, J lost 3 bases, and 3 bases stayed unmatched. Per the germline V gene, CDR1 is SGHRS and CDR2 is YFSETQ. The CDR3 covers 13 residues. CDR3 sequence (DNA): TGCGCCAGCAGCAGACAGGGCTACACTGAAGCTTTCTTT. It encodes CASSRQGYTEAFF.

This chain uses TRBV4-1 with TRBJ2-3; 9 positions match TRBD1. J gave up 1 base and V 0 bases, and 2 bases lay outside the gene matches. Germline V gene data show CDR1 as MGHRA and CDR2 as YSYEKL. This CDR3 region has 16 residues. CDR3 coding DNA: TGCGCCAGCAGCCAAGAGGGACAGGGTGGCACAGATACGCAGTATTTT. This gives the protein CASSQEGQGGTDTQYF.

The chain recombines TRBV7-8 with TRBJ2-3; no clear D gene. V was trimmed by 0 bases and J by 6 bases, leaving 7 bases between them. CDR1 is SGHVS and CDR2 is FQNEAQ in the germline V gene. This CDR3 contains 13 residues. CDR3 nucleotide sequence: TGTGCCAGCAGCTTAGCCGGATCGGATACGCAGTATTTT. This gives the protein CASSLAGSDTQYF. The whole variable domain, remainder taken from reference TRBV7-8 and TRBJ2-3, is GAGVSQSPRYKVAKRGQDVALRCDPISGHVSLFWYQQALGQGPEFLTYFQNEAQLDKSGLPSDRFFAERPEGSVSTLKIQRTQQEDSAVYLCASSLAGSDTQYFGPGTRLTVL.

The gene calls are TRBV2 and TRBJ2-5; the match to TRBD2 covers 9 bases. Germline V gives CDR1 SNHLY, CDR2 FYNNEI. V was clipped by 8 bases and J by 2 bases; unmatched bases: 0. CDR3 length: 12 amino acids. The CDR3 DNA is TGTGCCAGCGCGGGAGGGCAAGAGACCCAGTACTTC. Translating gives CASAGGQETQYF. Supplemented by reference TRBV2 and TRBJ2-5, the full variable domain reads EPEVTQTPSHQVTQMGQEVILRCVPISNHLYFYWYRQILGQKVEFLVSFYNNEISEKSEIFDDQFSVERPDGSNFTLKIRSTKLEDSAMYFCASAGGQETQYFGPGTRLLVL.

As regards this clone: Other DNA sequences of this sample code for an identical CDR3. The rearrangement uses TRBV5-1 and TRBJ2-3; unclear D gene. This CDR3 region has 11 residues. From germline, CDR1 is SGHRS and CDR2 YFSETQ. Trimming took 4 bases from V and 0 from J, leaving 0 bases between them. DNA of the CDR3: TGCGCCAGCAGCAGCACAGATACGCAGTATTTT. Amino acids: CASSSTDTQYF.

The V call is TRBV28, the J call TRBJ1-4, with D possibly being TRBD1 (5 bases). The V gene lost 6 bases and the J gene lost 8 bases, with 10 bases spanning the gap. The CDR3 consists of 12 residues. Germline V gene lookup returns CDR1 MDHEN and CDR2 SYDVKM. The CDR3 sequence: CASRRGTEKLFF. CDR3 DNA: TGTGCCAGCAGACGCGGGACGGAAAAACTGTTTTTT.

The V call is TRBV28, the J call TRBJ1-1; D possibly corresponds to TRBD1 (5 bases). Germline V gives CDR1 MDHEN, CDR2 SYDVKM. Trimming took 6 bases from V and 0 from J, leaving 11 bases between them. This CDR3 contains 14 residues. The DNA for the CDR3 is TGTGCCAGCAGACCCCAGGACATGAACACTGAAGCTTTCTTT. As protein: CASRPQDMNTEAFF.

V gene TRBV27 combines with J gene TRBJ1-5; tentative D call: TRBD1 (5 bases). Germline assignment: CDR1 MNHEY and CDR2 SMNVEV (reference sequence). V lost 4 bases to trimming and J lost 1 base, with 11 bases between them. This CDR3 comprises 15 residues. The chain's CDR3 is CASSSGGLSNQPQHF. CDR3 bases: TGTGCCAGCAGTTCCGGGGGACTGAGCAATCAGCCCCAGCATTTT.